The present TCR beta chain was sequenced within a study of identifying expanded T cells in peripheral blood. The study, taken as a whole, reports: About 1.2 clones differed between technical replicates, versus around 16 and 19 over time.

Collection occurred without any documented infections or immune events in donors. Assay: immunoSEQ multiplex PCR; the TCRdb copy retains only in-frame clones and omits some. Of fewer than 65,000 clones listed, approximately 87% were seen once; the top ten hold under 5%. The V gene's germline CDR1 is MDHEN and CDR2 SYDVKM. This CDR3 comprises 15 residues. With V trimmed by 2 bases and J by 6 bases, 6 bases remained unmatched. Remarks on this clone: Antigen: not known.

This receptor was obtained from a person between 18 and 75 years old in good health. The rearrangement links TRBV28 to TRBJ2-2; 7 bases line up with TRBD2. The specimen was blood. The CDR3 protein is CASSLRREIAGELFF. The CDR3 coding sequence is TGTGCCAGCAGTTTACGGCGGGAGATCGCCGGGGAGCTGTTTTTT.